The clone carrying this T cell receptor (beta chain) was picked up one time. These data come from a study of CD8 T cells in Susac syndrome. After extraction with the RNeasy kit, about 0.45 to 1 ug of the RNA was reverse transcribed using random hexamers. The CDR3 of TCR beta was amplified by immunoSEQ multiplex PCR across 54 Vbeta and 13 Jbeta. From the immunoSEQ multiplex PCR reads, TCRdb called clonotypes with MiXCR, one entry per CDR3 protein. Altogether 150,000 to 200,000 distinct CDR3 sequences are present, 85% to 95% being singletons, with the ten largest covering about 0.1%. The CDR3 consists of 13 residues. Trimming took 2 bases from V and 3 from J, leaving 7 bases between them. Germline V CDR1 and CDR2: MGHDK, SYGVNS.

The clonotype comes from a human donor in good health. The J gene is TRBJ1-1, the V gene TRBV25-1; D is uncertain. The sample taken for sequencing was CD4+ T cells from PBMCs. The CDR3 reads CASSERVDTEAFF. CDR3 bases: TGTGCCAGCAGTGAACGCGTAGACACTGAAGCTTTCTTT.